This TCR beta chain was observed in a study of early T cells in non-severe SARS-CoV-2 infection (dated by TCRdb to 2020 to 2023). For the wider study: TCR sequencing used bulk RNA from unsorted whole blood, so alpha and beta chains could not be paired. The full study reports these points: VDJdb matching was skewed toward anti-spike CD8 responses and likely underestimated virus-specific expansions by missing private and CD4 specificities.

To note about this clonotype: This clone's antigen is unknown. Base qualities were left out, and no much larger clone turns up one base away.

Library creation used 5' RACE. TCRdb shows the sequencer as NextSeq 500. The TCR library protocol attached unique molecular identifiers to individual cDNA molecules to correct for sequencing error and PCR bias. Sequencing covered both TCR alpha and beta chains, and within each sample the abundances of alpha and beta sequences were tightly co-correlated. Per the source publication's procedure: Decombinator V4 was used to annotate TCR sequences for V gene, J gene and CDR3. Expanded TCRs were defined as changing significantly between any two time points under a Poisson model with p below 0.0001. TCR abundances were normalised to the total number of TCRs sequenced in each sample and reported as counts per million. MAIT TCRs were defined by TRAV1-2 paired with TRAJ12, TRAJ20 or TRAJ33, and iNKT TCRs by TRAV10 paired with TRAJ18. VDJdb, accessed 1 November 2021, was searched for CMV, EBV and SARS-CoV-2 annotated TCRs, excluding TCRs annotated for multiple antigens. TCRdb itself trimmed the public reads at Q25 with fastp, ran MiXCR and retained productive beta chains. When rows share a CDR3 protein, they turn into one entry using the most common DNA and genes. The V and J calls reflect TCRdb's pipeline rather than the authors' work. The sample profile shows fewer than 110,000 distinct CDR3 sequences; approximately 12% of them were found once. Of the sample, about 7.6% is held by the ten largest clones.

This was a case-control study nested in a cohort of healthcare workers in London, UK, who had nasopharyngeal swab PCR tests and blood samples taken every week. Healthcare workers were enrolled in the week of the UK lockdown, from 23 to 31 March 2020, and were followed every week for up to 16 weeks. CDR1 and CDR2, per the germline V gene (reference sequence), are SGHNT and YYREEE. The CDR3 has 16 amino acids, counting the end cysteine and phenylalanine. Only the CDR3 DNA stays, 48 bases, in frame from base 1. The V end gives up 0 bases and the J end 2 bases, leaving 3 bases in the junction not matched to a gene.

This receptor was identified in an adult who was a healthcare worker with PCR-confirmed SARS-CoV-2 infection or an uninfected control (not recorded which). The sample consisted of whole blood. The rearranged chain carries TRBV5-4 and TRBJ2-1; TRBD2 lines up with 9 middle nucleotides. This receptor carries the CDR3 CASSLVASGAYNEQFF. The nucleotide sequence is TGTGCCAGCAGCTTGGTAGCTAGCGGGGCCTACAATGAGCAGTTCTTC.